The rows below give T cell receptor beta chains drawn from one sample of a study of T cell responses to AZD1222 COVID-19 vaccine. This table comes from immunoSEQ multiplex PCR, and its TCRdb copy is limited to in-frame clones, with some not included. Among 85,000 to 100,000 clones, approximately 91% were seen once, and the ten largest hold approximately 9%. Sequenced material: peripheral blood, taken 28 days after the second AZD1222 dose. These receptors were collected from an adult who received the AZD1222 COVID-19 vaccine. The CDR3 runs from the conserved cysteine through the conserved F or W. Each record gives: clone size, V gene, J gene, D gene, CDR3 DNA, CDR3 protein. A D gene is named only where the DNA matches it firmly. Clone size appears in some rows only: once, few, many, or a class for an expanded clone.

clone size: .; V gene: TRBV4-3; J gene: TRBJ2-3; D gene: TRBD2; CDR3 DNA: TGCGCCAGCAGCCAAGTAGCGGGAGTCGGCACAGATACGCAGTATTTT; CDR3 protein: CASSQVAGVGTDTQYF
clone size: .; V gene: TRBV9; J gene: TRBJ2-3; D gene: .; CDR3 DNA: TGTGCCAGCGGGGATACGCAGTATTTT; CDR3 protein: CASGDTQYF
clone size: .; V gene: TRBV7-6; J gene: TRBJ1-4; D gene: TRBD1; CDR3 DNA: TGTGCCAGCAGCTCACAGGACAGGGGAGGGGAAAAACTGTTTTTT; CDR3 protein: CASSSQDRGGEKLFF
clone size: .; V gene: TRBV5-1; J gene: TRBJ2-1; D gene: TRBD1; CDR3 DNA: TGCGCCAGCAGCTTCGGACAGGGGGCGGGAAATGAGCAGTTCTTC; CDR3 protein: CASSFGQGAGNEQFF
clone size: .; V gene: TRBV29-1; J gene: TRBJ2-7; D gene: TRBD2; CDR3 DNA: TGCAGCGTTCCGAGGTCCGGGACTAGCGGGAGTGAGTACGAGCAGTACTTC; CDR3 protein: CSVPRSGTSGSEYEQYF
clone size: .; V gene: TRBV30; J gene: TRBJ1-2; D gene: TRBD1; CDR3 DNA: TGTGCCTTGACTCGCTCAGGGGGGGGCGGCTACACCTTC; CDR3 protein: CALTRSGGGGYTF
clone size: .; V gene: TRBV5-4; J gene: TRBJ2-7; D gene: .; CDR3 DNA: TGTGCCAGCAGCTTCGGAACCCTATACGAGCAGTACTTC; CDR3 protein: CASSFGTLYEQYF
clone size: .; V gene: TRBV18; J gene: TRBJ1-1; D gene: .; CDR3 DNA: TGTGCCAGCTCATTTACAGGGAACACTGAAGCTTTCTTT; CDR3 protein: CASSFTGNTEAFF
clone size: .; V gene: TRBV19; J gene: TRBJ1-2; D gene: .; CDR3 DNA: TGTGCCAGTAGTATAGATGTACGTGGCTACACCTTC; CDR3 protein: CASSIDVRGYTF
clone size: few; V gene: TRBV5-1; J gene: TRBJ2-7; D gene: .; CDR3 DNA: TGCGCCAGCAGCTCCAAACAGAACTACGAGCAGTACTTC; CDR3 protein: CASSSKQNYEQYF
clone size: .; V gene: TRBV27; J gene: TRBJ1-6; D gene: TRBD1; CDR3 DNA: TGTGCCAGCAGTTTACAATTGCCCGGGACAGGGTTAAATTCACCCCTCCACTTT; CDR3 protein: CASSLQLPGTGLNSPLHF
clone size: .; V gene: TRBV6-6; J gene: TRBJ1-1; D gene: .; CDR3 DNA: TGTGCCAGCACCAATCGCGGGGAGGGGAACACTGAAGCTTTCTTT; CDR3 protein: CASTNRGEGNTEAFF
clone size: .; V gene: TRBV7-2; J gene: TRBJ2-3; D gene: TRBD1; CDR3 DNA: TGTGCCAGCAGACAGGGGGCAATAGTCTCAGATACGCAGTATTTT; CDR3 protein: CASRQGAIVSDTQYF
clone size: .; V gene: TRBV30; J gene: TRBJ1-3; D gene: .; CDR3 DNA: TGTGCCTGGAATGGAGGCGCTGGAAACACCATATATTTT; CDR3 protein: CAWNGGAGNTIYF
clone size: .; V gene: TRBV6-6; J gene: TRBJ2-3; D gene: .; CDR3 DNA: TGTGCCAGCAGTTACTCGGGCGGTAGCACAGATACGCAGTATTTT; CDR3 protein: CASSYSGGSTDTQYF
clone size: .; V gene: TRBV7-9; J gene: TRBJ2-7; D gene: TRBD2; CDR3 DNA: TGTGCCAGCAGCTTAGCGCGGGGACTAGCGGGCTTTTCCTACGAGCAGTACTTC; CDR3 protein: CASSLARGLAGFSYEQYF
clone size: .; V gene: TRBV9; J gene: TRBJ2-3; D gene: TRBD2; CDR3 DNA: TGTGCCAGCAGCGTTAGCGGGAGAACAGATACGCAGTATTTT; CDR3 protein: CASSVSGRTDTQYF
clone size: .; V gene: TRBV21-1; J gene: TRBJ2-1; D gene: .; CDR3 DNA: TGTGCCATCCCATACTTGGGGACTAGCATCTATGAGCAGTTCTTC; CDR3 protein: CAIPYLGTSIYEQFF
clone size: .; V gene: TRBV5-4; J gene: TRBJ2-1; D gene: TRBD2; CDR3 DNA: TGTGCCAGCAGACCAAGACTAGCGGGAGTGGGAGTGGATGAGCAGTTCTTC; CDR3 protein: CASRPRLAGVGVDEQFF
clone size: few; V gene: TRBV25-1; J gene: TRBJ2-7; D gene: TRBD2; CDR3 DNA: TGTGCCAGCAGTGACTCGGCGGGAGGGCTCTACGAGCAGTACTTC; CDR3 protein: CASSDSAGGLYEQYF
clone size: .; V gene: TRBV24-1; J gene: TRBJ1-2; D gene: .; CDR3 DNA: TGTGCCACCAGTGACCCAAGACAGGTCCCTTATGGCTACACCTTC; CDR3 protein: CATSDPRQVPYGYTF
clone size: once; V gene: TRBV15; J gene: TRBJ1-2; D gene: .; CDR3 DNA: TGTGCCACCAGTCGTTCAGGGCCTAACTATGGCTACACCTTC; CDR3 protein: CATSRSGPNYGYTF
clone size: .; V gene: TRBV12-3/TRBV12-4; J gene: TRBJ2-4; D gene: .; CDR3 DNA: TGTGCCAGCGGCAGGGTAGCCAAAAACATTCAGTACTTC; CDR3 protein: CASGRVAKNIQYF
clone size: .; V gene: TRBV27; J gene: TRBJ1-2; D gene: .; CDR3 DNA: TGTGCCAGCAGGGACTACCGGGACGGTGACTATGGCTACACCTTC; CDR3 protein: CASRDYRDGDYGYTF
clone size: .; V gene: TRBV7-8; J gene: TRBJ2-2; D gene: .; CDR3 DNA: TGTGCCAGCAGCTCCCTCGGGACACGGGCGAACACCGGGGAGCTGTTTTTT; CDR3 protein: CASSSLGTRANTGELFF
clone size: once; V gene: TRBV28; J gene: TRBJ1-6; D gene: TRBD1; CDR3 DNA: TGTGCCAGCGCGAGGGGGCGAAATTCACCCCTCCACTTT; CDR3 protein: CASARGRNSPLHF
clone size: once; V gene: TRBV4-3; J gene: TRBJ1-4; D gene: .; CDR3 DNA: TGCGCCAGCAGCCAAGATATGGGACACGTCGGGACAACTAATGAAAAACTGTTTTTT; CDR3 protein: CASSQDMGHVGTTNEKLFF
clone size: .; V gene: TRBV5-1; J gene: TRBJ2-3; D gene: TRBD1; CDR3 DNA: TGCGCCAGCAGCTTCCCTTTTACTCCGGGGCGGTCCTCTCAGGGGGAAGAGGCAGATACGCAGTATTTT; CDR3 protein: CASSFPFTPGRSSQGEEADTQYF
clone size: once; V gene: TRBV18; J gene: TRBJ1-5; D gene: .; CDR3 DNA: TGTGCCAGCTCACCGGGGAGGGACCAGCCCCAGCATTTT; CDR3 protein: CASSPGRDQPQHF
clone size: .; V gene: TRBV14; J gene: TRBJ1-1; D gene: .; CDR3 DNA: TGTGCCAGCAGCCAAGATGTGGGGGCGCGAGGCACTGAAGCTTTCTTT; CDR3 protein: CASSQDVGARGTEAFF
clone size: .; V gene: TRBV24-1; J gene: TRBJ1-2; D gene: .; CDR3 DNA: TGTGCCACCAGTACCTCCTGGACACCTAACTATGGCTACACCTTC; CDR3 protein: CATSTSWTPNYGYTF
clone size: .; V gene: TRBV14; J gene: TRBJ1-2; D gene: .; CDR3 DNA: TGTGCCAGCAGCCAAGATGTTGGGTCGATTAACTATGGCTACACCTTC; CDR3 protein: CASSQDVGSINYGYTF
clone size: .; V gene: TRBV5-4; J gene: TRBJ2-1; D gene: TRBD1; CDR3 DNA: TGTGCCAGCAGCAAGGGACAGCCGTCCTACAATGAGCAGTTCTTC; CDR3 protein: CASSKGQPSYNEQFF
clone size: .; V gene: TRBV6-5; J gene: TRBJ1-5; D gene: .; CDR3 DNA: TGTGCCAGCAGTCAGGGGTATGGCCAGCCCCAGCATTTT; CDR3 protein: CASSQGYGQPQHF
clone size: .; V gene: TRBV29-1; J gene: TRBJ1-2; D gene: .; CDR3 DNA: TGCAGCGTTGAAGTTGACGGTGAGGCCTATGGCTACACCTTC; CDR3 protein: CSVEVDGEAYGYTF
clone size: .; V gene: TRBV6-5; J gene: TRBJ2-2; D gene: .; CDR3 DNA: TGTGCCAGCAAGGAGGGGCCGAACACCGGGGAGCTGTTTTTT; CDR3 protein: CASKEGPNTGELFF
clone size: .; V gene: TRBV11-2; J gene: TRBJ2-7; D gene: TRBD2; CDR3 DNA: TGTGCCAGCAGCAGGGGGGCTAGCGGGACGTACGAGCAGTACTTC; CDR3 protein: CASSRGASGTYEQYF
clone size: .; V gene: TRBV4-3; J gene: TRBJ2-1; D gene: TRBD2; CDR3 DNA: TGCGCCAGCAGCCAAGATCTAGCGGGAGCCTCCAATGAGCAGTTCTTC; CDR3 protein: CASSQDLAGASNEQFF
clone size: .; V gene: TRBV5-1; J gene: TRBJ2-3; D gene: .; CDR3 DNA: TGCGCCAGCAGCTTATTAGGAACAGGGATCCCAGATACGCAGTATTTT; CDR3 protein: CASSLLGTGIPDTQYF
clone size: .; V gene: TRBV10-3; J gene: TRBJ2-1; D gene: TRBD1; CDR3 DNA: TGTGCCATCAGAGACAGGGGGGAGCAGTTCTTC; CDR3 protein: CAIRDRGEQFF
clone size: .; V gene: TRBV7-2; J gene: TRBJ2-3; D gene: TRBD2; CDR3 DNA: TGTGCCAGCAGCTTCCACACGACTAGCATTGTCACAGATACGCAGTATTTT; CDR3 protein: CASSFHTTSIVTDTQYF
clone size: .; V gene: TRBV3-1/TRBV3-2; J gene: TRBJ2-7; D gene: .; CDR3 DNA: TGTGCCAGCAGCCGAAGAGGAAGGGAAAGGGGCTCCTACGAGCAGTACTTC; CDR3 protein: CASSRRGRERGSYEQYF
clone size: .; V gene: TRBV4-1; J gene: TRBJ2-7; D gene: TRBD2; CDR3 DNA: TGCGCCAGCAGCACGGGACTAGCGGCCGCCTACGAGCAGTACTTC; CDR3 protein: CASSTGLAAAYEQYF
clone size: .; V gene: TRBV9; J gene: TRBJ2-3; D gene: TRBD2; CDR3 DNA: TGTGCCAGCAGCGTAGCGGGAGGCCTTAGCACAGATACGCAGTATTTT; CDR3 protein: CASSVAGGLSTDTQYF
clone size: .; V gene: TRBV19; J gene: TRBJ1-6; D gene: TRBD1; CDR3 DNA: TGTGCCAGTACCCCAGGGGGGGGGTCTTCACCCCTCCACTTT; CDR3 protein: CASTPGGGSSPLHF
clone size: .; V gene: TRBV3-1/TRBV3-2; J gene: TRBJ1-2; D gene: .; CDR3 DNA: TGTGCCAGCGGCTCGGGACCCCTCCCCTATGGCTACACCTTC; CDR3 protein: CASGSGPLPYGYTF